This T cell receptor beta chain was observed in a study of blood T cells in healthy people across ages. Study-level background: With template switching, about one barcoded beta molecule was captured per two T cells. Study-level findings and limits: Since the PBMCs were unsorted, naive and antigen-experienced cells could not be conclusively compared.

Germline CDR1 and CDR2: LGHDT and YNNKEL (reference sequence). Trimming shortened V by 6 bases and J by 0 bases, and 14 bases separated the two germline ends. The CDR3 runs 16 residues. This clonotype turned up a few times. As yet, its antigen is unknown. A second roughly 6 to 12 cycle PCR used barcoded and J-beta primers. Tags on each cDNA molecule came from a template-switch adaptor with 12 random nucleotides. TCRdb reanalysed the 5' RACE reads using MiXCR and keeps one entry per CDR3 protein. Of about 650,000 distinct CDR3 sequences in the sample, about 30% are singletons; the top ten hold roughly 14%.

J is TRBJ2-2 and V is TRBV3-1; maybe TRBD1 (6 bases). The specimen was blood. The sequence was collected from an elderly woman in good health. The CDR3 loop is CASRAGGDTNTGELFF. CDR3 coding DNA: TGTGCCAGCAGGGCAGGTGGGGACACGAACACCGGGGAGCTGTTTTTT.